A selection of T cell receptor beta chains follows, all from one sample in a study of tumor-infiltrating lymphocytes in oesophageal squamous cell carcinoma. From the PCR reads, TCRdb called clonotypes with MiXCR, one entry per CDR3 protein. The data hold 5,600 or so distinct CDR3 sequences, with about 15% observed a single time. Material: esophageal tumor tissue. All receptors derive from a male donor with esophageal squamous cell carcinoma. CDR3s include the opening cysteine and the closing phenylalanine or tryptophan. The D gene is left open where the match is weak. Only part of the rows carry a size: once, few, many, or a class if the clone is expanded.

J,D,V,size,DNA,CDR3
TRBJ2-2,-,TRBV7-9,many,TGTGCCAGCAGGAGTGGGAGAGAGAACACCGGGGAGCTGTTTTTT,CASRSGRENTGELFF
TRBJ2-1,-,TRBV18,many,TGTGCCAGCTCACCAGAGGGTTTCGAGGATGAGCAGTTCTTC,CASSPEGFEDEQFF
TRBJ1-1,-,TRBV4-2,-,TGTGCCAGCAGCCCCAATCCGGAGAACACTGAAGCTTTCTTT,CASSPNPENTEAFF
TRBJ2-3,-,TRBV6-4,many,TGTGCCAGCAGTGACTCGACTACAGATACGCAGTATTTT,CASSDSTTDTQYF
TRBJ2-3,-,TRBV2,few,TGTGCCAGCAGTGGCTTGACAGATACGCAGTATTTT,CASSGLTDTQYF
TRBJ2-1,TRBD2,TRBV7-3,medium-sized,TGTGCCAGCAGCATGACTAGCGGGGGTAATGAGCAGTTCTTC,CASSMTSGGNEQFF
TRBJ1-1,-,TRBV18,many,TGTGCCAGCTCACCGGTTGAACAGTCGGTCCTTGCTGAAGCTTTCTTT,CASSPVEQSVLAEAFF
TRBJ2-7,TRBD1,TRBV7-9,medium-sized,TGTGCCAGCAGCCCCCAGGGGGACTCCTACGAGCAGTACTTC,CASSPQGDSYEQYF
TRBJ1-3,-,TRBV14,few,TGTGCCAGCCGGAGGGGATCCCACTCTGGAAACACCATATATTTT,CASRRGSHSGNTIYF
TRBJ1-5,-,TRBV12-3/TRBV12-4,many,TGTGCCAGCAGTTTAGTGGGGGTGCGGGGCAATCAGCCCCAGCATTTT,CASSLVGVRGNQPQHF
TRBJ2-5,TRBD1,TRBV19,once,TGTGCCAGTGGAGACAGGGTGCGGCCTGAGCAGTACTTC,CASGDRVRPEQYF
TRBJ1-1,-,TRBV12-3/TRBV12-4,many,TGTGCCAGCAGTCCCCACCTGGGGACTGAAGCTTTCTTT,CASSPHLGTEAFF
TRBJ2-5,TRBD1,TRBV4-1,many,TGCGCCAGCAGCCAAGATGGGAAGGGGACAGAAGAGACCCAGTACTTC,CASSQDGKGTEETQYF
TRBJ1-6,-,TRBV19,few,TGTGCCAGTAGTCAGGGGCGATTGAATTCACCCCTCCACTTT,CASSQGRLNSPLHF
TRBJ2-7,-,TRBV12-2,many,TGTGCAAGTCGCTTAGTGGGCGCGGGGCAGTACTTC,CASRLVGAGQYF
TRBJ2-7,-,TRBV7-2,medium-sized,TGTGCCAGCAGCCGGCCTGGTTACGAGCAGTACTTC,CASSRPGYEQYF
TRBJ2-2,-,TRBV2,few,TGTGCCAGCAGTGAAGCGGTTACCGGGGAGCTGTTTTTT,CASSEAVTGELFF
TRBJ1-2,-,TRBV6-6,many,TGTGCCAGCAGTTACGGGCAGGAAGACCTACGAGGCTATGGCTACACCTTC,CASSYGQEDLRGYGYTF
TRBJ2-3,TRBD2,TRBV5-4,many,TGTGCCAGCAGCTTGAGGCTAGCGGGAGCCACAGATACGCAGTATTTT,CASSLRLAGATDTQYF
TRBJ2-3,TRBD2,TRBV12-3/TRBV12-4,medium-sized,TGTGCCAGCAGTTTACCTAGCGGGGGCACAGATACGCAGTATTTT,CASSLPSGGTDTQYF
TRBJ2-2,TRBD2,TRBV25-1,medium-sized,TGTGCCAGCAGTACAACCGGGACTAGCGGGGGGGCGAACACCGGGGAGCTGTTTTTT,CASSTTGTSGGANTGELFF
TRBJ2-6,-,TRBV27,few,-,CASRLHGTLGLWLHLRF
TRBJ2-2,-,TRBV24-1,many,TGTGCCACCAGTGATTTGCAGGAGACCGGGGAGCTGTTTTTT,CATSDLQETGELFF
TRBJ2-2,TRBD1,TRBV12-3/TRBV12-4,-,TGTGCCAGCAGAAAAACAGGGGTTTTT,CASRKTGVF
TRBJ1-5,-,TRBV19,few,TGTGCCAGTAGTATCTACCGACAAACCAATCAGCCCCAGCATTTT,CASSIYRQTNQPQHF
TRBJ2-2,-,TRBV5-8,many,TGTGCCAGCAGCTTTATGGGGGGAAGAGACACCGGGGAGCTGTTTTTT,CASSFMGGRDTGELFF
TRBJ2-3,-,TRBV12-3/TRBV12-4,medium-sized,TGTGCCAGCAGTCCTTCCTATCAAGATACGCAGTATTTT,CASSPSYQDTQYF
TRBJ2-7,TRBD2,TRBV5-1,many,TGCGCCAGCAGCTGGGCCCCGCTAGCGGGGGGGCGGTACGAGCAGTACTTC,CASSWAPLAGGRYEQYF
TRBJ2-3,-,TRBV7-9,medium-sized,TGTGCCAGCAGCTTAGTATCAGGACTACAAACTCGGTATTTT,CASSLVSGLQTRYF
TRBJ2-7,-,TRBV7-2,medium-sized,TGTGCCAGCAGCCCCACCGAAAGACAGGTTGTTAACGAGCAGTACTTC,CASSPTERQVVNEQYF
TRBJ1-1,-,TRBV12-3/TRBV12-4,many,TGTGCCAGCAGTTTCGGAGGAGCTGAAGCTTTCTTT,CASSFGGAEAFF
TRBJ1-5,-,TRBV20-1,-,TGCAGTGCTAGAGGTACAGGGCGGTACAATCAGCCCCAGCATTTT,CSARGTGRYNQPQHF
TRBJ2-5,TRBD2,TRBV6-1,many,TGTGCCAGCAGGATGGGGGGGGATGAGCAGTACTTC,CASRMGGDEQYF
TRBJ2-4,-,TRBV11-3,many,TGTGCCAGCAGCTTAGCCGGCAGCAGGGTCACCTCACCCCTCCACTTC,CASSLAGSRVTSPLHF
TRBJ2-5,-,TRBV11-2,many,TGTGCCAGCAGCTTAGGCCGGACCGGGTGGTACTTC,CASSLGRTGWYF
TRBJ2-1,TRBD2,TRBV5-4,many,TGTGCCAGCGGAGGGTTCCAGCGGGGGCACAATGAGCAGTTCTTC,CASGGFQRGHNEQFF
TRBJ2-3,-,TRBV6-1,many,TGTGCCAGCGCATTTTCAGGGGCTAGCCTCGCAGATACGCAGTATTTT,CASAFSGASLADTQYF
TRBJ2-7,TRBD2,TRBV11-3,many,TGTGCCAGCAGCCCCGGGACTAGCGGCGAGCAGTACTTC,CASSPGTSGEQYF
TRBJ2-7,-,TRBV6-1,many,TGTGCCAGCAGTGAAGGGGCAGGGATCTCCTACGAGCAGTACTTC,CASSEGAGISYEQYF
TRBJ2-1,TRBD1,TRBV5-4,-,TGTGCCAGCAGCGAGAGACAGGGGTGGGATGAGCAGTTCTTC,CASSERQGWDEQFF
TRBJ2-1,-,TRBV3-1,many,TGTGCCAGCAGCCATCGCGCGGGGGCAGGGGGTGAGCAGTTCTTC,CASSHRAGAGGEQFF